A selection of T cell receptor beta chains follows, all from one sample in a study of T cell repertoires in cytomegalovirus infection. From the reads, TCRdb called clonotypes with MiXCR, one entry per CDR3 protein. This repertoire shows approximately 500,000 distinct CDR3 sequences, 11% found once; its top ten account for about a tenth. The sample consisted of PBMCs. These receptors all stem from a human donor in good health (CMV status not recorded). Some clones in this sample may be carry-over from other donors' samples. Both conserved end residues are part of each CDR3. D genes are given only for firm matches. Clone size is stated in some rows and not others, as once, few, many or a class when expanded.

cdr3_length j_call d_call v_call clone_size cdr3_aa cdr3_nt
14 TRBJ1-2 TRBD1 TRBV4-1 many CASSQVGQGYGYTF TGCGCCAGCAGCCAAGTGGGACAGGGCTATGGCTACACCTTC
14 TRBJ2-1 TRBD2 TRBV3-1 NA CASSRLAGGGEQFF TGTGCCAGCAGTCGACTAGCGGGGGGGGGAGAGCAGTTCTTC
15 TRBJ2-3 NA TRBV4-1 many CASSHRGDPADTQYF TGCGCCAGCAGCCACCGCGGGGATCCCGCAGATACGCAGTATTTT
17 TRBJ2-2 NA TRBV28 many CASSSPSWGSNTGELFF TGTGCCAGCAGTTCTCCATCGTGGGGATCAAACACCGGGGAGCTGTTTTTT
14 TRBJ2-5 TRBD2 TRBV13 many CASSFRGGRETQYF TGTGCCAGCAGCTTCCGGGGGGGCCGTGAGACCCAGTACTTC
11 TRBJ2-7 NA TRBV27 many CASRKGYEQYF TGTGCCAGCCGAAAGGGCTACGAGCAGTACTTC
15 TRBJ2-5 TRBD2 TRBV19 few CASSQLAGVQETQYF TGTGCCAGTAGCCAACTAGCGGGGGTCCAAGAGACCCAGTACTTC
13 TRBJ1-1 NA TRBV19 many CASSIGRATEAFF TGTGCCAGTAGTATTGGGCGGGCGACTGAAGCTTTCTTT
16 TRBJ1-5 TRBD1 TRBV7-8 many CASSSPRDSRNQPQHF TGTGCCAGCAGCTCCCCCCGGGACAGTCGAAATCAGCCCCAGCATTTT
13 TRBJ2-1 NA TRBV5-6 many CASSQLGVHEQFF TGTGCCAGCAGCCAATTAGGTGTGCATGAGCAGTTCTTC
15 TRBJ1-1 TRBD1 TRBV5-6 NA CASSWGQFMKTEAFF TGTGCCAGCAGCTGGGGACAGTTCATGAAAACTGAAGCTTTCTTT
15 TRBJ2-1 NA TRBV24-1 many CATEALAGTPSEQFF TGTGCCACCGAAGCCCTTGCCGGGACTCCCTCTGAGCAGTTCTTC
16 TRBJ2-2 TRBD1 TRBV7-9 many CASSLVGQGNTGELFF TGTGCCAGCAGCTTAGTCGGACAGGGGAACACCGGGGAGCTGTTTTTT
16 TRBJ2-2 NA TRBV4-1 many CASSHYGGRNTGELFF TGCGCCAGCAGCCACTATGGGGGGCGGAACACCGGGGAGCTGTTTTTT
12 TRBJ1-1 NA TRBV19 few CASSIYGTEAFF TGTGCCAGTAGTATTTATGGGACTGAAGCTTTCTTT
12 TRBJ1-2 TRBD1 TRBV10-3 many CAGGGQNYGYTF TGTGCCGGCGGGGGACAGAACTATGGCTACACCTTC
14 TRBJ2-1 TRBD2 TRBV10-3 many CASTGTSDYNEQFF TGTGCCAGTACCGGGACTAGCGACTACAATGAGCAGTTCTTC
14 TRBJ1-1 NA TRBV6-1 many CASSRGAVNTEAFF TGTGCCAGCAGTCGCGGGGCCGTGAACACTGAAGCTTTCTTT
13 TRBJ2-5 NA TRBV5-1 once CASSWDGKETQYF TGCGCCAGCAGCTGGGACGGAAAAGAGACCCAGTACTTC
17 TRBJ2-1 TRBD2 TRBV19 many CASSIDRPTSGNNEQFF TGTGCCAGTAGTATAGATCGACCGACTAGCGGGAACAATGAGCAGTTCTTC
16 TRBJ2-7 TRBD2 TRBV28 few CASSLGSAGGGYEQYF TGTGCCAGCAGTTTAGGTTCAGCGGGAGGGGGGTACGAGCAGTACTTC
15 TRBJ2-6 NA TRBV5-1 NA CASSLAWGGANVLTF TGCGCCAGCAGCTTGGCCTGGGGAGGGGCCAACGTCCTGACTTTC
14 TRBJ1-1 NA TRBV7-3 NA CASSSGMIGTEAFF TGTGCCAGCAGCTCCGGTATGATTGGCACTGAAGCTTTCTTT
17 TRBJ1-1 NA TRBV19 many CASSSRTNLIMNTEAFF TGTGCCAGTAGTTCCCGGACAAATCTTATTATGAACACTGAAGCTTTCTTT
13 TRBJ1-2 NA TRBV5-4 many CASSLNQGYGYTF TGTGCCAGCAGCTTGAACCAGGGCTATGGCTACACCTTC
12 TRBJ2-5 NA TRBV20-1 many CSARGQEETQYF TGCAGTGCTAGAGGTCAGGAAGAGACCCAGTACTTC